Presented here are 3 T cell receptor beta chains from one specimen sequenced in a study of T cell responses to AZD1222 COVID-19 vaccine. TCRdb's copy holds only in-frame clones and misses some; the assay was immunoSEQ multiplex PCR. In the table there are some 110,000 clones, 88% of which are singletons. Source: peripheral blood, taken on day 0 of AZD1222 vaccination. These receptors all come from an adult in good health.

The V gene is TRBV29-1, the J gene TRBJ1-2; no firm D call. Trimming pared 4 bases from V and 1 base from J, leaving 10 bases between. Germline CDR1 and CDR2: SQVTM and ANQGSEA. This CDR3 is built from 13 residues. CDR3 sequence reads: CSVVQIHNYGYTF. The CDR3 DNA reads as TGCAGCGTTGTACAAATACATAACTATGGCTACACCTTC.

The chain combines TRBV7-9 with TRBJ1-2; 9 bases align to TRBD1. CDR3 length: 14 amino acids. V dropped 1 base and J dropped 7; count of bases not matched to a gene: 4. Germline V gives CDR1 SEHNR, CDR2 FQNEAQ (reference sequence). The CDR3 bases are TGTGCCAGCAGCTTAGAACAGGGGGCACTTGGCTACACCTTC. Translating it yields CASSLEQGALGYTF.

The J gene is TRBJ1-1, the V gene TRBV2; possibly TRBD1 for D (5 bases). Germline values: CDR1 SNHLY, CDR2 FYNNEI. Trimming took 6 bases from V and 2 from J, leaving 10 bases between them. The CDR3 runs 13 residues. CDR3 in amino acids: CASSKQGNTEAFF. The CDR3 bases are TGTGCCAGCAGCAAGCAGGGAAACACTGAAGCTTTCTTT.